This T cell receptor beta chain was sequenced for a study of siplizumab effects on memory and regulatory T cells. Whole-study results and caveats: Suppression by proliferating Tregs derived from siplizumab cultures was not verified.

In the case of this clone: Antigen specificity is unknown.

Using immunoSEQ multiplex PCR, the repertoire was profiled, and TCRdb retains in-frame clones only, with some absent. This sample has about 75,000 clones, with 93% found just once. There are 15 residues in the CDR3. The germline V gene encodes CDR1 LNHDA and CDR2 SQIVND (reference sequence). V lost 5 bases and J lost 4, with 17 bases in between. The sample was CD8+ T cells sorted from blood. V usage is TRBV19 and J usage is TRBJ1-2; TRBD1 might be the D (5 bases). This clonotype was sampled from a human donor in good health. CDR3 in amino acids: CASSVPGLNGYGYTF. The CDR3, as DNA: TGTGCCAGTAGTGTACCGGGACTTAATGGCTATGGCTACACCTTC.